The next 7 T cell receptor beta chains were all read from a single sample in a study of blood T cell repertoires in COVID-19 (dated by TCRdb to about 2020). The library came from the immunoSEQ multiplex PCR assay. Here the immuneACCESS table is served through TCRdb, limited to in-frame sequences with V and J called. Missing clones are a known gap in these copies; in checked studies unresolved V genes cover under half, and the rest lacks a known reason. This sample holds about 220,000 clones; 65% to 85% were observed only once. The top ten hold roughly 2.3% of the sample. The sequencing input was peripheral blood. These receptors were collected from a woman aged 55 to 70 with acute or convalescent COVID-19.

The V gene is TRBV4-3, the J gene TRBJ2-7, with D possibly matching TRBD2 (5 bases). V was shortened by 0 bases and J by 2 bases, with 11 bases between the two germline ends. Germline values: CDR1 LGHNA, CDR2 YSLEER. The length of the CDR3 is 15 residues. In DNA form, the CDR3 reads TGCGCCAGCAGCCAAGACACGGGGTACGCCTACGAGCAGTACTTC. This codes for CASSQDTGYAYEQYF.

The sample holds one count of this clone. The chain recombines TRBV27 with TRBJ2-3, with a tentative D call TRBD1 (6 bases). Germline V gene sequence: CDR1 MNHEY, CDR2 SMNVEV (reference sequence). This CDR3 comprises 16 residues. Trimming cost V 5 bases and J 6 bases, with 21 bases left between them. The CDR3 reads CASSNTGSRGGDTQYF. The CDR3, as DNA: TGTGCCAGCAGTAATACAGGGAGCAGGGGTGGGGATACGCAGTATTTT.

The rearrangement links TRBV19 to TRBJ1-5; D possibly corresponds to TRBD1 (6 bases). From germline, CDR1 is LNHDA and CDR2 SQIVND (reference sequence). The CDR3 runs 15 residues. V was pared by 3 bases and J by 4 bases, with 13 bases between. DNA for the CDR3: TGTGCCAGTAGTATGGGTGGACAGTCAAATCAGCCCCAGCATTTT. Protein: CASSMGGQSNQPQHF.

This clone was found a few times. The chain links TRBV9 to TRBJ2-4; 7 bases align to TRBD1. This CDR3 has 14 residues. The germline CDR1 and CDR2 sequences are SGDLS and YYNGEE. The trim removed 0 bases at V and 9 bases at J, leaving 6 bases unmatched. CDR3 sequence reads: CASSVGDSRGIQYF. The CDR3 region has the DNA TGTGCCAGCAGCGTAGGGGACAGTAGGGGCATTCAGTACTTC.

V is TRBV6-5 and J is TRBJ1-2; D perhaps matches TRBD1 (6 bases). The V end was cut by 10 bases, the J end by 4 bases, with 22 bases between. CDR1 is MNHEY and CDR2 is SVGAGI in the germline V gene. This CDR3 spans 15 amino acids. The CDR3: CATSPGLGQSYGYTF. CDR3 DNA: TGTGCCACCTCCCCGGGTCTTGGACAGTCCTATGGCTACACCTTC.

The chain carries TRBV19 and TRBJ1-3, with D possibly matching TRBD1 (5 bases). Deletions cut 4 bases from V and 0 bases from J, with 16 bases between. The germline CDR1 and CDR2 sequences are LNHDA and SQIVND (reference sequence). The CDR3 length is 17 residues. CDR3 sequence: CASSTAGGGLSGNTIYF. CDR3 bases: TGTGCCAGTAGTACCGCCGGGGGGGGACTCTCTGGAAACACCATATATTTT.

The chain uses TRBV3-1 (or the pseudogene TRBV3-2) and TRBJ1-1; D remains unclear. The CDR3 runs to 12 residues. Germline V gene data show CDR1 as LGHDT and CDR2 as YNNKEL (reference sequence). The ends were cut back, 6 bases at V and 0 bases at J, with 5 bases in the middle. CDR3 sequence: CASRALNTEAFF. The DNA for the CDR3 is TGTGCCAGCAGGGCCTTGAACACTGAAGCTTTCTTT.